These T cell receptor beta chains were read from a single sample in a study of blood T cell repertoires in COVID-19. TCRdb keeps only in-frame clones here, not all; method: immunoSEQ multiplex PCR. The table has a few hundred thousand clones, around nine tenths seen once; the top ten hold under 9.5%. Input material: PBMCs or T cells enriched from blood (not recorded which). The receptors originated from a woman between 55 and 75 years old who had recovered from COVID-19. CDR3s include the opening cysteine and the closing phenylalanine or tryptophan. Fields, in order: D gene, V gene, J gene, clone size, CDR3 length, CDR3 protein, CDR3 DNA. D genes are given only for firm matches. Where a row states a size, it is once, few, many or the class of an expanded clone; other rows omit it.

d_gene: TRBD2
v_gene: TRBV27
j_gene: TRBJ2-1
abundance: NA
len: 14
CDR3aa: CASSPRGVGNEQFF
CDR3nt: TGTGCCAGCAGTCCCCGGGGGGTCGGGAATGAGCAGTTCTTC

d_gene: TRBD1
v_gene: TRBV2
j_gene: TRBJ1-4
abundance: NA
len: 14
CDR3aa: CASSQQGTNEKLFF
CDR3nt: TGTGCCAGCAGTCAACAGGGGACTAATGAAAAACTGTTTTTT

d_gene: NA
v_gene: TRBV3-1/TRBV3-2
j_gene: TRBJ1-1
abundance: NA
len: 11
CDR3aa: CASSQLGRAFF
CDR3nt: TGTGCCAGCAGCCAGCTGGGGCGAGCTTTCTTT

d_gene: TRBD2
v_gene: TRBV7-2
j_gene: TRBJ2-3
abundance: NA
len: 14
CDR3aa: CASSSGGARDTQYF
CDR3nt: TGTGCCAGCAGCTCCGGGGGGGCCCGGGATACGCAGTATTTT

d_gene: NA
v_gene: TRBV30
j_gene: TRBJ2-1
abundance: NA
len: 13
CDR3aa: CASSGRSDNEQFF
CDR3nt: TGTGCCTCCTCGGGTAGGTCGGACAATGAGCAGTTCTTC

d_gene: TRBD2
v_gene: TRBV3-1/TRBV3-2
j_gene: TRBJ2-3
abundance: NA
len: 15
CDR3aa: CASKPVGRGTDTQYF
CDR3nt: TGTGCCAGCAAACCCGTTGGGAGGGGCACAGATACGCAGTATTTT

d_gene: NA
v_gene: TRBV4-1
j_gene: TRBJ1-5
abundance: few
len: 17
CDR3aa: CASSQDQGGGFNQPQHF
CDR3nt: TGCGCCAGCAGCCAAGATCAAGGCGGGGGGTTCAATCAGCCCCAGCATTTT

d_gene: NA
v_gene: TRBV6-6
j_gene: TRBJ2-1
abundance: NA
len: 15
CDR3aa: CASSYMDLIYNEQFF
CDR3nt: TGTGCCAGCAGTTACATGGACTTAATTTACAATGAGCAGTTCTTC

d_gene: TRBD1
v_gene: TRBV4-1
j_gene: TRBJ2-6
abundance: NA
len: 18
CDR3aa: CASSQVRGQAPGANVLTF
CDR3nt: TGCGCCAGCAGCCAAGTTCGCGGACAGGCACCAGGGGCCAACGTCCTGACTTTC

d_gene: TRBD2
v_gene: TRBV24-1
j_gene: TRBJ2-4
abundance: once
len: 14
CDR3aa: CATSGPGEGNIQYF
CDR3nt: TGTGCCACCAGTGGCCCCGGGGAGGGGAACATTCAGTACTTC

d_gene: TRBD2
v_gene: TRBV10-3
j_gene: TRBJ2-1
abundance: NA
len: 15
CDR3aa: CAIADSGGPYNEQFF
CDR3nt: TGTGCCATCGCCGATAGCGGGGGGCCGTACAATGAGCAGTTCTTC

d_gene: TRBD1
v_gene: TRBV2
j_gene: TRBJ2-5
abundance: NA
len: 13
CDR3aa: CASSNRGRKTQYF
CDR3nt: TGTGCCAGCAGTAACAGGGGGCGAAAGACCCAGTACTTC

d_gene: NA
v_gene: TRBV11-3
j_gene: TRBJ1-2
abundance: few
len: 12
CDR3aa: CASSLGLYGYTF
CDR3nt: TGTGCCAGCAGCTTAGGGCTCTATGGCTACACCTTC

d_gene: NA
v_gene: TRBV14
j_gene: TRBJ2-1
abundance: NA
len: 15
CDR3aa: CASSQGTGYRSEQFF
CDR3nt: TGTGCCAGCAGCCAAGGCACAGGGTACCGATCTGAGCAGTTCTTC

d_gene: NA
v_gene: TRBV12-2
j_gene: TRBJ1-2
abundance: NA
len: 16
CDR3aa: CASRLEDRAPNYGYTF
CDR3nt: TGTGCAAGTCGCTTAGAAGACAGGGCCCCTAACTATGGCTACACCTTC

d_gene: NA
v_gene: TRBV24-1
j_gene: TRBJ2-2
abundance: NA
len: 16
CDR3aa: CATEGFRPTGTGELFF
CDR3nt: TGTGCCACCGAAGGATTCCGCCCTACGGGCACCGGGGAGCTGTTTTTT

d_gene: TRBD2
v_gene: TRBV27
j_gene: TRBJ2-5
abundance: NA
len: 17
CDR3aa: CASSLGPAGGLAETQYF
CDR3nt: TGTGCCAGCAGTTTAGGACCCGCGGGGGGGCTTGCAGAGACCCAGTACTTC

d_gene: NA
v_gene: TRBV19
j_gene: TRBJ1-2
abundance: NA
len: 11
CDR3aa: CASSIYYGYTF
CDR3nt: TGTGCCAGTAGTATATATTATGGCTACACCTTC

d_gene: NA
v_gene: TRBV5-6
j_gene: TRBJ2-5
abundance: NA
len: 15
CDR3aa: CASSKTRGWQETQYF
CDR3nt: TGTGCCAGCAGCAAAACCCGGGGATGGCAAGAGACCCAGTACTTC

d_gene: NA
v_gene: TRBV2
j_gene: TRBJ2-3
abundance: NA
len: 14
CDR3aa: CASSESGSTDTQYF
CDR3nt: TGTGCCAGCAGTGAAAGCGGCAGCACAGATACGCAGTATTTT

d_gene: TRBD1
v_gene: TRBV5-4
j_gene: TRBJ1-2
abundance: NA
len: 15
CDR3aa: CASSLRGQGARGYTF
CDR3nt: TGTGCCAGCAGCTTGCGGGGGCAGGGGGCGCGCGGCTACACCTTC

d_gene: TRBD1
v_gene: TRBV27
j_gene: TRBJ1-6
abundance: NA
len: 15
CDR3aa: CASSTKQGYNSPLHF
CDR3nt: TGTGCCAGCAGTACCAAACAGGGGTATAATTCACCCCTCCACTTT

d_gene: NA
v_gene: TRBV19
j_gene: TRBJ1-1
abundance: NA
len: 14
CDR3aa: CASHPEAGRTEAFF
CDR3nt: TGTGCCAGCCACCCTGAGGCAGGGCGGACTGAAGCTTTCTTT

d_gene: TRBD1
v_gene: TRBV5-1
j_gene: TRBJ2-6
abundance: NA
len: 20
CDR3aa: CASSPTPRTGSDAGANVLTF
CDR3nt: TGCGCCAGCAGCCCTACACCTCGGACAGGGAGTGATGCTGGGGCCAACGTCCTGACTTTC

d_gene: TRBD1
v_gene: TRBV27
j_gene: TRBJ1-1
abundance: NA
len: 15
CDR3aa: CASSSPGQGNTEAFF
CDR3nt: TGTGCCAGCAGCTCCCCCGGACAGGGGAACACTGAAGCTTTCTTT

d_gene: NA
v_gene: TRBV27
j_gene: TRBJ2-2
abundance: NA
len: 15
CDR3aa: CASSFRQVNTGELFF
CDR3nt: TGTGCCAGCAGTTTTCGGCAGGTGAACACCGGGGAGCTGTTTTTT